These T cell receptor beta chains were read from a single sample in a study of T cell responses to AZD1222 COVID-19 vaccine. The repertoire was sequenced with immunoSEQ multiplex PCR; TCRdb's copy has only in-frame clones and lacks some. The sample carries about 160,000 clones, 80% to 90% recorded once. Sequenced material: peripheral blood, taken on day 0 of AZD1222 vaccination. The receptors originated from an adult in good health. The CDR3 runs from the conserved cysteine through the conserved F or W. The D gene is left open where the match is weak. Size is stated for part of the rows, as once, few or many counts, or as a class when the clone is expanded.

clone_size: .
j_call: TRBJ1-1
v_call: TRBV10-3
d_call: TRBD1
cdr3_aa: CAISGTENTEAFF
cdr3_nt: TGTGCCATCAGCGGGACAGAGAACACTGAAGCTTTCTTT

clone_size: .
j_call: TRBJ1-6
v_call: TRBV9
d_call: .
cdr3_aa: CASSVDGGTANSPLHF
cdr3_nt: TGTGCCAGCAGCGTAGATGGGGGAACGGCCAATTCACCCCTCCACTTT

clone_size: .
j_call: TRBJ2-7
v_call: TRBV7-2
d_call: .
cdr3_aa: CASSLRGGHEQYF
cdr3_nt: TGTGCCAGCAGCTTACGAGGGGGACACGAGCAGTACTTC

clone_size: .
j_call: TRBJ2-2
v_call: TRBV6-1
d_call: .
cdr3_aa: CASSGGPGEVTGELFF
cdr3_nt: TGTGCCAGCAGTGGCGGGCCTGGGGAAGTTACCGGGGAGCTGTTTTTT

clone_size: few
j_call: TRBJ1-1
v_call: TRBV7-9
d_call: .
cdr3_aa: CASHRVFDTEAFF
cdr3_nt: TGTGCCAGCCATCGAGTTTTTGACACTGAAGCTTTCTTT

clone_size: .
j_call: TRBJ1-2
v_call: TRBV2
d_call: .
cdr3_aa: CASSDPPYGYTF
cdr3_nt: TGTGCCAGCAGTGACCCCCCTTATGGCTACACCTTC

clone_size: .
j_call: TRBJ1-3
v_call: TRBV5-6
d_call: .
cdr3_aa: CASSLLWVSSGNTIYF
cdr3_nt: TGTGCCAGCAGCTTGTTGTGGGTATCCTCTGGAAACACCATATATTTT

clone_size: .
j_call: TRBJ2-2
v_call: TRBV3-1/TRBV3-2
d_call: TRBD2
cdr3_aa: CATSSGVNTGELFF
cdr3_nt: TGTGCCACAAGTAGCGGGGTAAACACCGGGGAGCTGTTTTTT

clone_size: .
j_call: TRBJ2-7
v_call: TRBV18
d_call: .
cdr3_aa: CASSIRTGQTSYEQYF
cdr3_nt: TGTGCCAGCTCAATCCGGACCGGCCAGACCTCCTACGAGCAGTACTTC

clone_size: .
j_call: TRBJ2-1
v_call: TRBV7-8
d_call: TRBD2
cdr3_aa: CASSSGLKNEQFF
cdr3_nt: TGTGCCAGCAGCTCGGGACTAAAAAATGAGCAGTTCTTC

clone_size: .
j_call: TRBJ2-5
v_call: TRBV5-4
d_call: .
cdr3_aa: CASSLGTPGTQYF
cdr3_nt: TGTGCCAGCAGCTTGGGGACTCCCGGAACCCAGTACTTC

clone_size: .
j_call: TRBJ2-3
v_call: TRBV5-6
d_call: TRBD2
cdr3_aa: CASSLGGSGGLTQYF
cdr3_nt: TGTGCCAGCAGCTTGGGAGGGAGCGGGGGACTAACGCAGTATTTT

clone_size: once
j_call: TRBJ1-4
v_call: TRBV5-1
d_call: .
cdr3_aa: CASSPQGEKLFF
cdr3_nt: TGCGCCAGCAGTCCACAGGGAGAAAAACTGTTTTTT

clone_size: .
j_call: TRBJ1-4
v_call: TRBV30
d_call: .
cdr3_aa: CAWSTGFNEKLFF
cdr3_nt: TGTGCCTGGAGTACAGGGTTTAATGAAAAACTGTTTTTT

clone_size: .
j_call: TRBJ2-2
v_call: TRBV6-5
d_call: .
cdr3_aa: CASSYSGFGMGELFF
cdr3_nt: TGTGCCAGCAGTTACTCGGGGTTTGGCATGGGGGAGCTGTTTTTT

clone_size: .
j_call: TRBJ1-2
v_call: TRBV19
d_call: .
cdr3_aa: CASSMRVNYGYTF
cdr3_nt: TGTGCCAGTAGTATGCGGGTTAACTATGGCTACACCTTC

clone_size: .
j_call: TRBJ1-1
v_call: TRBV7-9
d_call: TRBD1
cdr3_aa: CASSLTGQGVTEAFF
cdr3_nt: TGTGCCAGCAGCTTAACGGGACAGGGAGTGACTGAAGCTTTCTTT

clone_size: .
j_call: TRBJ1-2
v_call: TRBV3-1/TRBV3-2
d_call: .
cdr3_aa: CASSQDVSNYGYTF
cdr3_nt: TGTGCCAGCAGCCAAGATGTCAGTAACTATGGCTACACCTTC

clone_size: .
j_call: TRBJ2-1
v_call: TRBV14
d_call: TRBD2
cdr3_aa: CASSLIPSGGTGNEQFF
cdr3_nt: TGTGCCAGCAGCCTAATTCCTAGCGGGGGGACCGGGAATGAGCAGTTCTTC

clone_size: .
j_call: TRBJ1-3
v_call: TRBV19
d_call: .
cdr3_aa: CASSRSGGDSGNTIYF
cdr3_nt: TGTGCCAGTAGTAGATCAGGAGGGGACTCTGGAAACACCATATATTTT

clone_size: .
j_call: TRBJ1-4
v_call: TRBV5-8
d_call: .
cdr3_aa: CASSGAEGGWEKLFF
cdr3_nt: TGTGCCAGCAGCGGCGCGGAAGGGGGGTGGGAAAAACTGTTTTTT

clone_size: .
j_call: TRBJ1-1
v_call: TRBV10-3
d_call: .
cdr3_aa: CATYNFDTRAFF
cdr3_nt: TGTGCCACCTACAATTTTGATACCCGAGCTTTCTTT

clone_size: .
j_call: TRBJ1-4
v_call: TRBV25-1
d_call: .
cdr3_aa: CASSDTGFIATNEKLFF
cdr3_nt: TGTGCCAGCAGTGATACCGGTTTTATAGCAACTAATGAAAAACTGTTTTTT

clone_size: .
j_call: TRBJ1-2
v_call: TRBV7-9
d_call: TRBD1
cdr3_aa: CASSRAGGYGYTF
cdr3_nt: TGTGCCAGCAGCAGGGCAGGGGGGTATGGCTACACCTTC

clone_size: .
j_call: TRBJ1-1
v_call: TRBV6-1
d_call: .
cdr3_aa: CASSEAGANTEAFF
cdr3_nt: TGTGCCAGCAGTGAGGCAGGGGCCAACACTGAAGCTTTCTTT

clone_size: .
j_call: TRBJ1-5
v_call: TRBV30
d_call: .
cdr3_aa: CAWSVPGTESMVPQHF
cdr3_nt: TGTGCCTGGAGTGTACCCGGAACCGAATCAATGGTGCCCCAGCATTTT